This is a list of T cell receptor beta chains from one sample in a study of CD8 T cells in ankylosing spondylitis. TCRdb called the 5' RACE reads again in MiXCR, with one record for every CDR3 protein. The table lists more than 100,000 distinct CDR3 sequences, roughly 17% of them singletons, with about 30% in the top ten. The source material was blood, either unsorted or a sorted T cell fraction (not recorded which). Receptors originate from a male donor with ankylosing spondylitis. Each CDR3 is given with its conserved first and last residue. D genes are given only for firm matches. A row's size may be missing; if present it is once, few, many or a size class.

clone size	V gene	J gene	D gene	CDR3 DNA	CDR3 protein
.	TRBV4-1	TRBJ2-2	TRBD2	TGCGCCAGCAGCCACCTTAGCGGGACGATCGGGGAGCTGTTTTTT	CASSHLSGTIGELFF
many	TRBV9	TRBJ2-3	.	TGTGCCAGCAGCGAGGGGGGGGGCCACGGCACAGATACGCAGTATTTT	CASSEGGGHGTDTQYF
.	TRBV27	TRBJ2-1	TRBD2	TGTGCCAGCAGTCCCTTAGCGGGAGGGTGGGATGAGCAGTTCTTC	CASSPLAGGWDEQFF
.	TRBV27	TRBJ2-1	TRBD2	TGTGCCAGCAGTTTACGGGGGGACAATGAGCAGTTCTTC	CASSLRGDNEQFF
.	TRBV20-1	TRBJ2-7	.	TGCAGTGCTAGTCGCAGGGCCACGTACGAGCAGTACTTC	CSASRRATYEQYF
.	TRBV27	TRBJ2-2	TRBD2	TGTGCCAGCACCTCCAGATGGCTAGCGGGAGCCCCGAACACCGGGGAGCTGTTTTTT	CASTSRWLAGAPNTGELFF
.	TRBV23-1	TRBJ2-1	.	TGCGCCAGCGGGGGGTTGCAGTGGTGTGAGGATGAGCAGTTCTTC	CASGGLQWCEDEQFF
.	TRBV20-1	TRBJ2-1	.	TGCAGTGCTAGAGGCCCCATGGGTGGCGCGAGCTCCTACAATGAGCAGTTCTTC	CSARGPMGGASSYNEQFF
.	TRBV11-1	TRBJ2-4	TRBD2	TGTGCCAGCACCCACGCGGCTAGCGGGAGGGACATAGCCAAAAACATTCAGTACTTC	CASTHAASGRDIAKNIQYF
.	TRBV9	TRBJ2-7	TRBD1	TGTGCCAGCAGCGGGAGGACAGGGGACCAGCAGTACTTC	CASSGRTGDQQYF
.	TRBV27	TRBJ2-7	TRBD2	TGTGCCAGCCGAACTAGCGCGACTCCTTACGAGCAGTACTTC	CASRTSATPYEQYF
.	TRBV4-3	TRBJ2-7	.	TGCGCCAGCAGCCAAGATCTAACAGGGTGGGTCTACGAGCAGTACTTC	CASSQDLTGWVYEQYF
many	TRBV5-1	TRBJ2-7	TRBD2	TGCGCCAGCAGCTTGGCTAGCGGAACTTACGAGCAGTACTTC	CASSLASGTYEQYF
few	TRBV9	TRBJ1-4	.	TGTGCCAGCAGCGGCCTGGGGGGGTCCTTTAATGAAAAACTGTTTTTT	CASSGLGGSFNEKLFF
few	TRBV7-9	TRBJ2-7	.	TGTGCCAGCAGCTTAGCCGGGCCTTTAACTACGGAGCAGTACTTC	CASSLAGPLTTEQYF
.	TRBV19	TRBJ1-1	.	TGTGCCAGTAATTATGCGGCCGCCGGGGATGAAGCTTTCTTT	CASNYAAAGDEAFF
.	TRBV27	TRBJ2-7	.	TGTGCCAGCAGCCCGAGGGGGAACCCCTCCTACGAGCAGTACTTC	CASSPRGNPSYEQYF
.	TRBV24-1	TRBJ2-3	TRBD2	TGTGCCACCAGTGACTCCGGGACTAGCGGGAGCTCAGATACGCAGTATTTT	CATSDSGTSGSSDTQYF
.	TRBV12-3/TRBV12-4	TRBJ2-1	.	TGTGCCAGCAGTTTAGCGCGGGATGAGCAGTTCTTC	CASSLARDEQFF
few	TRBV4-1	TRBJ1-1	TRBD1	TGCGCCAGCAGCCAGCAGGGGGCTGAAGCTTTCTTT	CASSQQGAEAFF
.	TRBV6-5	TRBJ2-7	TRBD2	TGTGCCAGCAACCGGGGGGACCACGAGCAGTACTTC	CASNRGDHEQYF
.	TRBV9	TRBJ1-5	.	TGTGCCAGCAGCGTAGGGTGGGGAAGCAATCAGCCCCAGCATTTT	CASSVGWGSNQPQHF